The present entry profiles one TCR beta chain with its context. The antigen is undetermined. These data are taken from a study of T cell repertoires in cytomegalovirus infection. Study background: Matching HLA type and CMV infection were both indicated by public TCR beta signatures. Findings and caveats of the study: HLA-C-restricted CMV clonotypes gave the most frequent clonotype in two of eight donors.

Germline loops: CDR1 MNHNY, CDR2 SVGAGI (reference sequence). Deletions cut 5 bases from V and 3 bases from J, with 17 bases between. CDR3 length: 16 amino acids. TCRdb processed the reads anew with MiXCR; each CDR3 protein has one entry. The sample yields about 260,000 distinct CDR3 sequences, roughly 13% seen once. The sequencing input was PBMCs. The sequence was collected from a human donor in good health (CMV status not recorded). Some clones in this sample may be carry-over from other donors' samples. The V gene is TRBV6-6, the J gene TRBJ1-5; a possible D gene is TRBD1 (6 bases). The CDR3 sequence is CASSPDSNRANQPQHF. As DNA, the CDR3 is TGTGCCAGCAGTCCGGACAGTAACCGGGCCAATCAGCCCCAGCATTTT.